A single sample is the source of the 15 T cell receptor beta chains below, sequenced in a study of Tregs in tolerant kidney transplant recipients. The repertoire was sequenced with immunoSEQ multiplex PCR; TCRdb's copy has only in-frame clones and lacks some. The sample has some 22,000 clones, and its top ten clones hold roughly 4%. Recipients received nonmyeloablative bone marrow transplants from related graft donors, with transient mixed chimerism. The input for sequencing was CD4+ T cells from blood (PBMCs), taken 6 months after the transplant. The source of these receptors is a human patient who received a combined kidney and bone marrow transplant. A subset of T cells may come from the graft donor.

A note on this clone: Coverage ceases 3 residues before the CDR3 finishes, and the germline J gene fills in the end. This chain links TRBV11-3 with TRBJ2-3, with D possibly TRBD1 on 6 matching bases. Per germline, CDR1 SGHNT and CDR2 YENEEA. V was cut by 2 bases and J by 6 bases, with 9 bases left in between. CDR3 size: 13 residues. CDR3 residues: CASSLNREDTQYF. The DNA read from the CDR3 is TGTGCCAGCAGCTTAAACAGGGAGGATACG. The variable domain in full, with the rest retrieved from reference TRBV11-3 and TRBJ2-3, is EAGVVQSPRYKIIEKKQPVAFWCNPISGHNTLYWYLQNLGQGPELLIRYENEEAVDDSQLPKDRFSAERLKGVDSTLKIQPAELGDSAVYLCASSLNREDTQYFGPGTRLTVL.

With regard to this clone: Sequencing ends 3 residues short of the CDR3 end; the germline J gene provides the rest. The chain employs TRBV20-1 and TRBJ1-5; D gene unclear. From germline, CDR1 is DFQATT and CDR2 SNEGSKA (reference sequence). The CDR3 runs 13 residues. Trimming took off 3 bases at V and 3 bases at J, with 9 bases between the two ends. The CDR3 loop reads CSASGSVNQPQHF. Incomplete CDR3 DNA: TGCAGTGCTAGTGGCAGCGTCAATCAGCCC.

As for this clone: The DNA ends 3 residues before the CDR3 does, and the rest of the CDR3 is filled in from the germline J gene. The J gene is TRBJ2-3, the V gene TRBV16; the D gene is possibly TRBD1 (7 bases). Germline V gene sequence: CDR1 KGHSY, CDR2 FQNENV. Trimming shortened V by 3 bases and J by 7 bases, and 23 bases separated the two germline ends. This CDR3 comprises 17 residues. The CDR3 spells CASSHLGGTAQGNTQYF. The sequenced part of the CDR3 DNA is TGTGCCAGCAGCCATCTTGGAGGGACAGCCCAAGGGAATACG.

On this clone: Read data end 3 residues before the CDR3 end; the end is taken from the germline J gene. The chain combines TRBV6-1 with TRBJ1-1, with D tentatively TRBD1 (6 bases). There are 13 residues in the CDR3. Germline values: CDR1 MNHNS, CDR2 SASEGT. The chain's CDR3 is CASSVGQFGEAFF. The CDR3 DNA, read in part, is TGTGCCAGCAGTGTTGGACAGTTCGGCGAA.

In regard to this clone: The read terminates 3 residues ahead of where the CDR3 ends, so the germline J gene completes it. V usage is TRBV19 and J usage is TRBJ2-7; 8 bases map to TRBD1. Germline V gives CDR1 LNHDA, CDR2 SQIVND (reference sequence). The CDR3 is 14 residues long. The J segment lost 1 base and the V segment lost 3 bases, leaving 2 bases of the junction unmatched. The CDR3 DNA, read in part, is TGTGCCAGTAGTATGGGACAGGCTTCCTACGAG. This encodes CASSMGQASYE. The CDR3, in full, reads CASSMGQASYEQYF. Full variable domain (outside the CDR3, taken from reference TRBV19 and TRBJ2-7): DGGITQSPKYLFRKEGQNVTLSCEQNLNHDAMYWYRQDPGQGLRLIYYSQIVNDFQKGDIAEGYSVSREKKESFPLTVTSAQKNPTAFYLCASSMGQASYEQYFGPGTRLTVT.

The covered CDR3 bases are TGTGCCAGCAGCTTAAGGGCCCCAGGGGCCGGCACAGGGGCGGCAGATACG. Protein product: CASSLRAPGAGTGAADT. The complete CDR3 protein is CASSLRAPGAGTGAADTQYF. The chain carries TRBV7-3 and TRBJ2-3; the match to TRBD1 covers 7 bases. The CDR3 is cut off 3 residues early in the read; its end comes from the germline J gene. Germline lookup yields CDR1 SGHTA and CDR2 FQGTGA. The CDR3 sequence is 20 residues long. V was pared by 1 base and J by 4 bases, with 20 bases of the junction left unmatched.

Turning to this clone: With the read ending 3 residues before the CDR3 end, the germline J gene is used to fill in that end. The chain combines TRBV20-1 with TRBJ2-1, with 14 nucleotides matching TRBD2. CDR3 length: 16 residues. CDR1 is DFQATT, CDR2 SNEGSKA, per germline (reference sequence). After removal of 5 bases from V and 1 base from J, the junction contained 4 bases not matched to a gene. Incomplete CDR3 DNA: TGCAGTGCTCGACTAGCGGGGGGGCCATCCTACAATGAG. Amino acids: CSARLAGGPSYNE. The full-length CDR3 reads as CSARLAGGPSYNEQFF.

About this clone itself: Read coverage stops 3 residues before the CDR3 terminus; the germline J gene supplies the remainder. V gene TRBV10-3 combines with J gene TRBJ1-2; 7 bases align to TRBD1. The CDR3 loop spans 12 amino acids. In germline, CDR1 is ENHRY, CDR2 SYGVKD. CDR3 DNA, as far as it was read: TGTGCACACAGGGGAATTTCAAATGGC. Translating gives CAHRGISNG. The whole CDR3 sequence reads CAHRGISNGYTF.

With regard to this clone: The missing CDR3 end, 3 residues past where the read stops, is filled in from the germline J gene. The rearrangement uses TRBV18 and TRBJ2-1, with TRBD2 as a possible D gene (5 bases). Trimming removed 3 bases at V and 0 bases at J, with 9 bases between. CDR1 and CDR2 from the germline V gene are KGHSH and LQKENI. There are 15 residues in the CDR3. The CDR3 is CASSPGGLSYNEQFF. The DNA read from the CDR3 is TGTGCCAGCTCACCGGGCGGGCTCTCCTACAATGAG.

Note on this clone: The read terminates 3 residues before the CDR3 end, so the remaining end is supplied by the germline J gene. The chain has TRBV20-1 and TRBJ2-7; TRBD2 aligns across 8 bases. CDR3 length: 16 amino acids. V shed 3 bases and J 0 bases; nucleotides not matched to a gene: 10. From germline, CDR1 is DFQATT and CDR2 SNEGSKA (reference sequence). CDR3 DNA (partial): TGCAGTGCTAGGCCCCCGACTAGCGCCAGCTCCTACGAG. Translation gives CSARPPTSASSYE. Given in full, the CDR3 is CSARPPTSASSYEQYF.

Comments on this clone: From the germline J gene comes the end of the CDR3, since the read stops 3 residues before it. The rearrangement uses TRBV7-9 and TRBJ1-4; TRBD1 is a possible D gene (5 bases). The germline V gene has CDR1 SEHNR and CDR2 FQNEAQ (reference sequence). The V end lost 4 bases, the J end lost 7 bases, and 13 bases lay between the germline ends. This CDR3 is built from 14 residues. The CDR3 spells CASSSTRGGEKLFF. CDR3 DNA (partial): TGTGCCAGCAGCTCCACCCGCGGGGGTGAAAAA.

Concerning this clone: The read ends 3 residues shy of where the CDR3 ends; the end is completed using the germline J gene. The chain joins TRBV5-6 to TRBJ1-2, with a possible D match to TRBD1 (6 bases). Germline V CDR1 and CDR2: SGHDT, YYEEEE. The CDR3 is made up of 14 amino acids. The sequenced CDR3 bases are TGTGCCAGCAGCGTGTTACAGGGAATGGGGGGC. Residues: CASSVLQGMGG. In full, the CDR3 reads CASSVLQGMGGYTF.

Turning to this clone: The observed sequence ends 3 residues before the CDR3 terminus, with the missing tail filled in from the germline J gene. J is TRBJ2-3 and V is TRBV7-8; 9 bases map to TRBD2. Germline assignment: CDR1 SGHVS and CDR2 FQNEAQ. The CDR3 runs to 17 residues. The V segment lost 0 bases and the J segment 4 bases; nucleotides outside the gene matches: 8. The covered CDR3 bases are TGTGCCAGCAGCTTAGCCCCCGCGGGGGGGAGGGCAGATACG. Amino acids: CASSLAPAGGRADT. In full, the CDR3 reads CASSLAPAGGRADTQYF.

A word on this clone: The observed sequence ends 3 residues before the CDR3 terminus, with the missing tail filled in from the germline J gene. The chain has TRBV19 and TRBJ1-2; 7 bases are a match to TRBD1. V was clipped by 3 bases and J by 2 bases; unmatched bases: 3. Looked up from germline, CDR1 is LNHDA and CDR2 is SQIVND (reference sequence). This CDR3 has 14 residues. The CDR3 bases that were read are TGTGCCAGTAGTATGACACAGGGGAACTATGGC. Protein product: CASSMTQGNYG. The whole CDR3 reads CASSMTQGNYGYTF.

As regards this clone: The CDR3 end lies 3 residues beyond the end of the read and is filled in from the germline J gene. The chain is built from TRBV6-1 and TRBJ1-5; TRBD1 agrees at 11 bases. The CDR3 contains 15 residues. CDR1 and CDR2 from the germline V gene are MNHNS and SASEGT. The trim removed 4 bases at V and 7 bases at J, leaving 6 bases unmatched. The CDR3 sequence is CASSGTGTGGQPQHF. The DNA read from the CDR3 is TGTGCCAGCAGTGGTACCGGGACAGGGGGACAGCCC.